This T cell receptor beta chain derives from a study of CD4 T cells in relation to SARS-CoV-2 and coronaviruses. Background on the study: ViraFEST: roughly ten-day antigen culture of PBMCs, then TCR beta CDR3 sequencing. Median patient age was about 41 years, spanning 21 to 72 years.

V shed 2 bases and J shed 10 bases, with 20 bases lying between them. The CDR3 consists of 15 residues. CDR1 is LGHNA, CDR2 YNFKEQ, per germline. Notes on the study in general: The assay detects memory recall responses, not culture-primed primary responses.

About 10^5 naive or memory CD4+ cells were cultured with CEF peptides for roughly eleven days. Assay used: immunoSEQ multiplex PCR; TCRdb lists only in-frame clones, some missing. The sample contains about 36,000 clones, around 80% of which appear only once. About this clone: Its target is unknown.

The clonotype was recovered from an adult with COVID-19. The sequencing sample was made of memory CD4+ T cells from PBMCs, cultured in vitro. This chain links TRBV4-2 with TRBJ1-1, with D unclear. CDR3 in DNA: TGTGCCAGCAGCCAACCAGGCACAAGGGTTTTTGGAGCTTTCTTT. This gives the protein CASSQPGTRVFGAFF.